This T cell receptor beta chain was retrieved from a study of cytomegalovirus exposure and HLA in healthy donors. Study findings and constraints: Later analysis associated a missense DCLRE1C variant with TCR beta V- and J-gene trimming.

Germline loops: CDR1 SGHRS, CDR2 YFSETQ. This CDR3 is 15 amino acids long. The V and J ends lost 3 bases and 9 bases, in that order; junction bases with no gene match: 7. The study sampled nominally healthy donors, though unrecorded immune exposures were likely. The PCR made use of 60 Vbeta and 13 Jbeta primers. Produced via immunoSEQ multiplex PCR; TCRdb's table is partial and in-frame only. The top ten clones hold approximately 1.8% of a sample with about 200,000 clones, roughly 85% of them seen once. Note on this clone: Its target is not known.

The TCR originated in a male donor in good health and CMV-seronegative. The sequencing sample was made of PBMCs. V and J are TRBV5-1 and TRBJ1-6, with TRBD1 matching over 9 bases. The chain's CDR3 is CASSWDRESRSPLHF. CDR3 DNA: TGCGCCAGCAGCTGGGACAGGGAATCGCGTTCACCCCTCCACTTT.